This T cell receptor beta chain emerged from a study of monozygotic twins with inflammatory bowel disease. Each of the TCR libraries took about 4,000 ng of total RNA. After re-calling the 5' RACE reads, TCRdb lists one entry per CDR3 protein, DNA absent. This listing includes 440,000 or so distinct CDR3 sequences. The authors isolated total RNA from whole blood without sorting T cells. The CDR3 sequence is 11 residues long. Germline CDR1 is ENHRY and CDR2 is SYGVKD. This rearrangement joins TRBV10-3 to TRBJ2-2. The receptor was isolated from a human donor with ulcerative colitis or Crohn's disease, or a healthy co-twin of an affected twin (not recorded which). Specimen: blood. Here the CDR3 reads CAISRTGQLFF.